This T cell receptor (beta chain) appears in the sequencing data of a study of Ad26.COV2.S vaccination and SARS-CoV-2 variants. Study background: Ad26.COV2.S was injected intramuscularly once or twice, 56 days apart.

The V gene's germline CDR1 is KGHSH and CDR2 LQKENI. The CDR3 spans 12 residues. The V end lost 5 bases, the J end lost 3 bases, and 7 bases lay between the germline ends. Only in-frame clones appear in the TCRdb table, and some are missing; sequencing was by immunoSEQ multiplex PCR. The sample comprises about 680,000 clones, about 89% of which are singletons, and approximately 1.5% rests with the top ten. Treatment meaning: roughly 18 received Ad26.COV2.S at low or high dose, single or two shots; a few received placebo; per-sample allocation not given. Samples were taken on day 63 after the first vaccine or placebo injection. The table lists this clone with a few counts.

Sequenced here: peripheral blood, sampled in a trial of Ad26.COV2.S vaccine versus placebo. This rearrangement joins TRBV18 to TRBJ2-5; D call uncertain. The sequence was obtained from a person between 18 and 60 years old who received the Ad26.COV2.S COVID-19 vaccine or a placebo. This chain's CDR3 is CASSSNEETQYF. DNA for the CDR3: TGTGCCAGCTCATCCAATGAAGAGACCCAGTACTTC.